Shown below are 22 T cell receptor beta chains from a single sample sequenced in a study of CD8+ T cells in alopecia areata. RNA was isolated and reverse transcribed to cDNA, the sequencing template. The data were produced by immunoSEQ multiplex PCR, yet TCRdb's version contains in-frame clones alone and is incomplete. The sample includes around 270,000 clones, 55% to 75% of them seen just once. This sample's treatment: oral pan-JAK inhibitor, 5-10 mg twice daily. The sequencing used CD4+ T cells sorted from blood, collected at week 24, from a patient treated with tofacitinib. The receptor set was obtained from a human donor with alopecia areata.

The CDR3 nucleotides read TGTGCCAGCCGGGACCGACGCTATGGCTACACCTTC. This gives the protein CASRDRRYGYTF. The J gene is TRBJ1-2, the V gene TRBV19; TRBD1 is a possible D gene (5 bases). V was pared by 9 bases and J by 4 bases, with 12 bases between. Germline V gene lookup returns CDR1 LNHDA and CDR2 SQIVND (reference sequence). CDR3 length equals 12 residues.

This rearrangement joins TRBV18 to TRBJ2-7; D unclear. Looked up from germline, CDR1 is KGHSH and CDR2 is LQKENI. The length of the CDR3 is 17 residues. V was clipped by 1 base and J by 0 bases, with 16 bases between them. The DNA of the CDR3 is TGTGCCAGCTCACCACTCAGGACCGAATTCAGCTCCTACGAGCAGTACTTC. Its translation: CASSPLRTEFSSYEQYF. The entire variable domain, with the rest obtained from reference TRBV18 and TRBJ2-7, is as follows: NAGVMQNPRHLVRRRGQEARLRCSPMKGHSHVYWYRQLPEEGLKFMVYLQKENIIDESGMPKERFSAEFPKEGPSILRIQQVVRGDSAAYFCASSPLRTEFSSYEQYFGPGTRLTVT.

This clone was picked up a small number of times. Compared with germline, one end of the junction differs, possibly owing to a read error. This chain joins TRBV23-1 and TRBJ2-7, with D uncertain. TRBV23-1 belongs to the ORF category, with a function that is uncertain. The CDR3 contains 13 residues. CDR3 nucleotides: TGCGCCAGCAGTCAACTGGGCTACGGTAAAGCTCCTTTC. Protein sequence: CASSQLGYGKAPF.

This clone was seen more than once but under ten times. The chain uses TRBV9 and TRBJ2-1; 10 bases line up with TRBD2. J gave up 9 bases and V 2 bases, and 8 bases lay outside the gene matches. The CDR3 has 15 amino acids. Germline assignment: CDR1 SGDLS and CDR2 YYNGEE. CDR3 sequence: CASSVSGGPFGEQFF. In DNA, the CDR3 is TGTGCCAGCAGCGTTAGCGGGGGGCCTTTCGGTGAGCAGTTCTTC.

CDR3 loop: CASSQPGGPTSNEQFF. The CDR3 bases are TGCGCCAGCAGCCAACCCGGGGGACCTACCTCCAATGAGCAGTTCTTC. V is TRBV4-1 and J is TRBJ2-1; TRBD2 might be the D (6 bases). The V and J ends lost 2 bases and 6 bases respectively, with 17 bases between them. This CDR3 has 16 amino acids. Germline-derived CDR1 and CDR2 are MGHRA and YSYEKL.

V usage is TRBV9 and J usage is TRBJ2-7; D may be TRBD1 or TRBD2 (5 bases each). Between the trimmed V and J ends, which lost 0 bases and 2 bases, there was a span of 15 bases. The CDR3 loop spans 16 amino acids. Germline V lookup: CDR1 SGDLS, CDR2 YYNGEE. Here the CDR3 DNA reads TGTGCCAGCAGCGTAGGCCCGGGGACCGATACCTACGAGCAGTACTTC. Translated, it gives CASSVGPGTDTYEQYF.

This sequence joins TRBV4-1 and TRBJ2-6; D may correspond to TRBD1 or TRBD2 (6 bases each). The germline CDR1 and CDR2 sequences are MGHRA and YSYEKL. There are 18 residues in the CDR3. Trimming took off 4 bases at V and 4 bases at J, with 20 bases between the two ends. In nucleotides, the CDR3 is TGCGCCAGCAGCCCGGGGGCCCAGGGGAGGAGCGGGGCCAACGTCCTGACTTTC. It codes for CASSPGAQGRSGANVLTF.

The chain joins TRBV7-2 to TRBJ1-4; 8 nucleotides agree with TRBD1. This CDR3 contains 15 residues. The germline CDR1 and CDR2 sequences are SGHTA and FQGNSA. J gave up 8 bases and V 6 bases, and 11 bases lay outside the gene matches. CDR3 amino acids: CASSSTGTGLEKLFF. The CDR3 bases are TGTGCCAGCAGTTCAACCGGGACAGGTCTCGAAAAACTGTTTTTT.

The genes are TRBV29-1 and TRBJ2-2; 13 nucleotides line up with TRBD2. Germline loops: CDR1 SQVTM, CDR2 ANQGSEA. The CDR3 sequence is 14 residues long. Trimming took 3 bases from V and 5 from J; bases not matched to a gene: 0. The CDR3 loop is CSVETSGGTGELFF. In nucleotides, the CDR3 is TGCAGCGTTGAGACTAGCGGGGGGACCGGGGAGCTGTTTTTT.

This clone was picked up one time. The chain uses TRBV7-9 and TRBJ1-6; D unresolved. The V end was cut by 6 bases, the J end by 10 bases, with 13 bases between. The length of the CDR3 is 13 residues. Looked up from germline, CDR1 is SEHNR and CDR2 is FQNEAQ (reference sequence). The CDR3 here is CASSRGRESPLHF. Here the CDR3 DNA reads TGTGCCAGCAGTCGAGGACGAGAATCACCCCTCCACTTT.

This clone was seen only a few times. The J gene is TRBJ2-6, the V gene TRBV5-1; 12 nucleotides align to TRBD1. The trim removed 5 bases at V and 4 bases at J, leaving 7 bases unmatched. The CDR3 contains 17 residues. Germline CDR1 SGHRS, CDR2 YFSETQ. The CDR3 loop reads CASRPPGQGAGANVLTF. DNA for the CDR3: TGCGCCAGCAGACCACCGGGACAGGGGGCCGGGGCCAACGTCCTGACTTTC.

The V gene is TRBV5-4, the J gene TRBJ2-3, with D possibly being TRBD2 (6 bases). Germline V lookup: CDR1 SGHNT, CDR2 YYREEE (reference sequence). Trimming left V 0 bases short and J 2 bases short, with 13 bases between. The CDR3 totals 16 residues. The CDR3 protein is CASSLGGGALTDTQYF. The CDR3 nucleotides are TGTGCCAGCAGCTTGGGAGGCGGGGCGCTCACAGATACGCAGTATTTT.

The chain uses TRBV7-2 and TRBJ2-2; no clear D gene. V lost 4 bases and J lost 4, with 4 bases in between. CDR3 size: 12 residues. Germline-derived CDR1 and CDR2 are SGHTA and FQGNSA. The CDR3 region is CASSSFTGELFF. Here the CDR3 DNA reads TGTGCCAGCAGCTCTTTCACCGGGGAGCTGTTTTTT.

The chain uses TRBV6-5 and TRBJ2-7, with D perhaps given as TRBD1 or TRBD2 (5 bases each). V gave up 4 bases and J gave up 2 bases, with 12 bases separating them. The germline CDR1 and CDR2 sequences are MNHEY and SVGAGI. The CDR3 has 14 amino acids. The CDR3 reads CASSSPRDAYEQYF. CDR3 sequence (DNA): TGTGCCAGCAGTTCTCCGAGGGACGCCTACGAGCAGTACTTC.

The chain recombines TRBV6-5 with TRBJ1-2; 8 bases are a match to TRBD1. The CDR3 sequence is 13 residues long. The V gene's germline CDR1 is MNHEY and CDR2 SVGAGI. In DNA form, the CDR3 reads TGTGCAACCCGTCGGCAGGGGGCGTGGGGCTACACCTTC. This gives the protein CATRRQGAWGYTF.

The chain uses TRBV27 and TRBJ2-3; 16 bases agree with TRBD2. V lost 5 bases and J lost 0; bases outside the gene matches: 11. Germline loops: CDR1 MNHEY, CDR2 SMNVEV (reference sequence). The CDR3 contains 20 residues. As DNA, the CDR3 is TGTGCCAGCAGTCCTCTGGGACTAGCGGGGGGGACATCTAGCACAGATACGCAGTATTTT. It encodes CASSPLGLAGGTSSTDTQYF.

This chain joins TRBV6-5 and TRBJ1-1; D is possibly TRBD1 (6 bases). The CDR3 covers 13 residues. Germline V gives CDR1 MNHEY, CDR2 SVGAGI. V was clipped by 6 bases and J by 8 bases, with 16 bases between them. CDR3 bases: TGTGCCAGCAGCCTTAGGACAGCTACCGAAGCTTTCTTT. Amino acids: CASSLRTATEAFF.

The gene calls are TRBV9 and TRBJ2-2; tentatively, D is TRBD2 (5 bases). Germline V gene lookup returns CDR1 SGDLS and CDR2 YYNGEE. Trimming cost V 0 bases and J 3 bases, with 9 bases left between them. The CDR3 sequence is 15 residues long. The CDR3 spells CASSVGNSDTGELFF. CDR3 DNA sequence: TGTGCCAGCAGCGTAGGTAATAGCGACACCGGGGAGCTGTTTTTT.

This clone appeared a few times. Other DNA sequences in this specimen translate into the identical CDR3. The chain uses TRBV10-3 and TRBJ2-3, with D possibly matching TRBD1 (5 bases). Trimming left V 4 bases short and J 0 bases short, with 8 bases between. CDR1 and CDR2 (germline): ENHRY, SYGVKD. CDR3 length: 14 residues. The CDR3 is CAISGGASTDTQYF. The CDR3 coding sequence is TGTGCCATCAGTGGTGGGGCTAGCACAGATACGCAGTATTTT.

The V and J genes are TRBV5-4 and TRBJ2-5; D tentatively fits TRBD1 or TRBD2 (5 bases each). Germline CDR1 and CDR2: SGHNT and YYREEE (reference sequence). Trimming removed 1 base at V and 3 bases at J, with 19 bases between. There are 17 residues in the CDR3. This CDR3 is CASSLWDLLRSEETQYF. The CDR3 nucleotides read TGTGCCAGCAGCTTGTGGGACCTTCTCCGGAGCGAAGAGACCCAGTACTTC.

The genes are TRBV30 and TRBJ1-5; the D is unclear. Germline CDR1 is GTSNPN and CDR2 is SVGIG (reference sequence). Trimming pared 0 bases from V and 4 bases from J, leaving 7 bases between. The CDR3 contains 13 residues. CDR3 sequence reads: CAWSVGLNQPQHF. In DNA form, the CDR3 reads TGTGCCTGGAGTGTAGGATTAAATCAGCCCCAGCATTTT.

V and J are TRBV28 and TRBJ1-5, with 7 bases lining up with TRBD1. Germline CDR1 MDHEN, CDR2 SYDVKM. With 6 bases clipped from V and 4 bases from J, the junction kept 9 bases outside the gene matches. The CDR3 extends over 15 amino acids. This CDR3 reads CASRRIQGTNQPQHF. CDR3 bases: TGTGCCAGCAGGCGAATACAGGGGACTAATCAGCCCCAGCATTTT.